These 5 T cell receptor beta chains were all obtained from the same sample, sequenced in a study of vaccination and CD4 T cells after COVID-19 (dated by TCRdb to between 2021 and 2024). Antigens of these TCRs are unknown. The method was PCR. Sequencing took place on an Illumina iSeq 100. At the Johns Hopkins FTIC core, DNA from the cultured CD4+ T cells underwent TCR sequencing with the Oncomine TCR Beta short-read assay. TCRdb cleaned the public reads at Q25 with fastp, built clones with MiXCR and kept in-frame beta chains. CDR3 protein duplicates are merged, each entry listing the most common genes and DNA. The sample records roughly 14,000 distinct CDR3 sequences, approximately 50% of which are singletons. The top ten clonotypes cover roughly a sixth of the sample. The treatment or condition label for this specimen denotes: approximately nine-day PBMC culture with coronavirus spike peptide pools or control peptides (ViraFEST assay).

The sequencing input was CD4+ T cells from blood, cultured in vitro. These receptors were obtained from a human donor who had recovered from COVID-19.

The CDR3 spells CSAPKSTGLLGTEAFF. As DNA, the CDR3 is TGCAGTGCGCCCAAATCAACAGGGCTACTTGGCACTGAAGCTTTCTTT. J is TRBJ1-1 and V is TRBV20-1; TRBD1 is a possible D gene (6 bases). Trimming shortened V by 6 bases and J by 4 bases, and 24 bases separated the two germline ends. The CDR3 covers 16 residues. The germline V gene encodes CDR1 DFQATT and CDR2 SNEGSKA (reference sequence).

The CDR3 spells CASSLTATYQETQYF. The CDR3 DNA follows: TGTGCCAGCAGCCTCACCGCGACGTACCAAGAGACCCAGTACTTC. The chain combines TRBV7-2 with TRBJ2-5; D call uncertain. The CDR3 length is 15 residues. V lost 5 bases to trimming and J lost 0 bases, with 13 bases between them. Germline V lookup: CDR1 SGHTA, CDR2 FQGNSA. The full variable domain, its missing parts supplied by reference TRBV7-2 and TRBJ2-5, is GAGVSQSPSNKVTEKGKDVELRCDPISGHTALYWYRQSLGQGLEFLIYFQGNSAPDKSGLPSDRFSAERTGGSVSTLTIQRTQQEDSAVYLCASSLTATYQETQYFGPGTRLLVL.

This clonotype has more than one count but fewer than ten. V and J are TRBV2 and TRBJ1-6, with D uncertain. Looked up from germline, CDR1 is SNHLY and CDR2 is FYNNEI. Trimming left V 4 bases short and J 7 bases short, with 8 bases between. The CDR3 is 13 residues long. For the CDR3, the DNA is TGTGCCAGCAGTGTAATAGAAAATTCACCCCTCCACTTT. Translating gives CASSVIENSPLHF.

The chain uses TRBV20-1 and TRBJ2-1; D unresolved. The V end lost 6 bases, the J end lost 8 bases, and 20 bases lay between the germline ends. This CDR3 has 14 residues. Germline lookup yields CDR1 DFQATT and CDR2 SNEGSKA (reference sequence). CDR3 protein: CSAPSYARWDEQFF. CDR3 in DNA: TGCAGTGCCCCCAGCTATGCGAGATGGGATGAGCAGTTCTTC.

The chain is built from TRBV18 and TRBJ2-3; 10 nucleotides align to TRBD1. V dropped 8 bases and J dropped 2; count of bases not matched to a gene: 7. In germline, CDR1 is KGHSH, CDR2 LQKENI. CDR3 length: 15 residues. CDR3 sequence reads: CASLRTGGNTDTQYF. The CDR3 DNA is TGTGCCAGCCTTCGGACAGGGGGGAACACAGATACGCAGTATTTT.